These T cell receptor beta chains were read from a single sample in a study of OX40 agonist ivuxolimab in advanced cancers. The data were produced by immunoSEQ multiplex PCR, yet TCRdb's version contains in-frame clones alone and is incomplete. Of roughly 91,000 clones detected, roughly 95% appear once; the ten largest clones hold around 2%. The sequenced sample was CD4+ or CD8+ T cells sorted from blood, obtained in a trial of the OX40 agonist ivuxolimab. The source of these receptors is an adult with an advanced solid tumor such as melanoma, head and neck, liver or kidney cancer. CDR3s leave out the opening cysteine and the closing phenylalanine or tryptophan. Fields, in order: J gene, V gene, D gene, CDR3 protein. D genes are given only for firm matches.

TRBJ2-2,TRBV6-5,TRBD2,ASSYGSGGLPGELF
TRBJ2-5,TRBV9,NA,ASSVEGTSETQY
TRBJ2-3,TRBV29-1,NA,SVVGTELTDTQY
TRBJ2-1,TRBV15,NA,ATGRLGGEQF
TRBJ2-1,TRBV19,NA,ASKHRSSYNEQF
TRBJ2-7,TRBV5-1,TRBD1,ASSIGQGSSYEQY
TRBJ1-2,TRBV27,TRBD1,ASSLAGGAGYGYT
TRBJ2-5,TRBV28,TRBD1,ASRRQGWGETQY
TRBJ2-3,TRBV27,TRBD1,ASSLSDRGLYGTDTQY
TRBJ2-1,TRBV7-9,TRBD2,ASRGSAGGRNNEQF
TRBJ2-5,TRBV4-3,TRBD2,ASSQDRASGIMGETQY
TRBJ2-3,TRBV5-1,NA,ASSLAGPGSTDTQY
TRBJ2-1,TRBV2,TRBD2,ASRGSPSGSRDEQF